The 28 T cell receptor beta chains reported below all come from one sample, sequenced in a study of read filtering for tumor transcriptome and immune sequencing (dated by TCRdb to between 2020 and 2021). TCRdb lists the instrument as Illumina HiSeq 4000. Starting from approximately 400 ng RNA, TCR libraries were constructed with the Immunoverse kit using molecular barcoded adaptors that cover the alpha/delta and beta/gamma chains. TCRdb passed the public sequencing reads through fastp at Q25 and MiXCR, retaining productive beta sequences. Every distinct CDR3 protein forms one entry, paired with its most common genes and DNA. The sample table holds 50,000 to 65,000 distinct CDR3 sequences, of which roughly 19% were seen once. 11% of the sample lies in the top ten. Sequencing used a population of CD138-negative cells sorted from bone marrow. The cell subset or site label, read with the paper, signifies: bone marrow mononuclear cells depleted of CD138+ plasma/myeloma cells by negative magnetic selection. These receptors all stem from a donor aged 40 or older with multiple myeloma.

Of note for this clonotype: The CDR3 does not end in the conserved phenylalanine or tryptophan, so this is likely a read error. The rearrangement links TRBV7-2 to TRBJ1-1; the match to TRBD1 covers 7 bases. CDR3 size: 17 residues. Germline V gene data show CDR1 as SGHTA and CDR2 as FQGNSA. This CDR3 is CASSFPIRDSWNTEAFL. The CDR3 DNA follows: TGTGCCAGCAGCTTTCCAATAAGGGACAGTTGGAACACTGAGGCTTTCCTT.

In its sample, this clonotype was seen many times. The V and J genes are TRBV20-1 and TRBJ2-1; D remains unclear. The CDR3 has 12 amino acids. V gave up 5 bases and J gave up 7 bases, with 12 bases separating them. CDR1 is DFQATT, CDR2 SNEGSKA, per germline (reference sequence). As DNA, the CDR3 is TGCAGTGCTCCCGACCCTAGAAATGAGCAGTTCTTC. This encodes CSAPDPRNEQFF.

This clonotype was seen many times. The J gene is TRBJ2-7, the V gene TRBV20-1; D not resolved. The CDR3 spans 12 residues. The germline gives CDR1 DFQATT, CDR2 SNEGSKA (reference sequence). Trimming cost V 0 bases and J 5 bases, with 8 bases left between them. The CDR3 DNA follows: TGCAGTGCTAGAGATCGAACGGACGAGCAGTACTTC. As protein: CSARDRTDEQYF.

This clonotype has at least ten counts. The CDR3 reads CASSLGGLAGGYEQYF. In DNA form, the CDR3 reads TGTGCCAGCAGCTTAGGGGGACTAGCGGGGGGATACGAGCAGTACTTC. V is TRBV7-2 and J is TRBJ2-7, with 15 positions matching TRBD2. The CDR3 is 16 residues long. Germline CDR1 is SGHTA and CDR2 is FQGNSA. Trimming took 1 base from V and 4 from J; bases not matched to a gene: 2.

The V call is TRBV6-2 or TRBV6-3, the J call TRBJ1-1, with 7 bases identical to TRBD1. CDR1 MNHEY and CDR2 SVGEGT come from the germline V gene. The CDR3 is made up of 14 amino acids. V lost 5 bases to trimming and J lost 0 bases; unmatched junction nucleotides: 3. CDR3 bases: TGTGCCAGCAGTGAGGACAGGCTGAACACTGAAGCTTTCTTT. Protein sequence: CASSEDRLNTEAFF.

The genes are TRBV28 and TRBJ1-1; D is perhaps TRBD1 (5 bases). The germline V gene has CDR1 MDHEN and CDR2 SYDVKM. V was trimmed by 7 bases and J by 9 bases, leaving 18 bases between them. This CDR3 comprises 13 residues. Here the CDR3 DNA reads TGTGCCAGCACCGACCAATCCCGGGGGAAAGCTTTCTTT. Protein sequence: CASTDQSRGKAFF. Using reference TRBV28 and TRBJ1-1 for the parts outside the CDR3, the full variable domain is DVKVTQSSRYLVKRTGEKVFLECVQDMDHENMFWYRQDPGLGLRLIYFSYDVKMKEKGDIPEGYSVSREKKERFSLILESASTNQTSMYLCASTDQSRGKAFFGQGTRLTVV.

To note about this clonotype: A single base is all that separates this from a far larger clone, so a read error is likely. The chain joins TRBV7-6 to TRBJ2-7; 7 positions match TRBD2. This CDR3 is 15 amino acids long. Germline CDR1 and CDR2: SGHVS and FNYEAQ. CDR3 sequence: CAGSPGSGKSYEQYF. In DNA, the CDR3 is TGTGCCGGCAGCCCTGGGAGCGGGAAGTCCTACGAGCAGTACTTC.

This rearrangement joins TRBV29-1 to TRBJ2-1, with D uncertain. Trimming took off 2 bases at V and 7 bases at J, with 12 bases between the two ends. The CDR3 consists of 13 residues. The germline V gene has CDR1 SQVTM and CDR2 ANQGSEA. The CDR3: CSVENPARNEQFF. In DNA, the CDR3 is TGCAGCGTTGAAAATCCAGCTCGGAATGAGCAGTTCTTC.

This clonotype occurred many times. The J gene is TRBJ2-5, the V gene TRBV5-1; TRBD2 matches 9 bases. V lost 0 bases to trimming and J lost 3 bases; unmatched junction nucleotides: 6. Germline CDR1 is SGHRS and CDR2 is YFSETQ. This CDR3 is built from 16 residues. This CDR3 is CASSLESSGEKETQYF. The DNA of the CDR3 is TGCGCCAGCAGCTTGGAGTCTAGCGGGGAAAAAGAGACCCAGTACTTC.

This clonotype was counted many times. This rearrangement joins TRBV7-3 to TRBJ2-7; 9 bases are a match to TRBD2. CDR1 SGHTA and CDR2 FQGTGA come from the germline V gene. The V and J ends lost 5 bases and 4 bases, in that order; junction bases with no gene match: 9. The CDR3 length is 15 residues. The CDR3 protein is CASSQGASGEYEQYF. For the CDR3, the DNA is TGTGCCAGCAGCCAAGGGGCTAGCGGGGAATACGAGCAGTACTTC. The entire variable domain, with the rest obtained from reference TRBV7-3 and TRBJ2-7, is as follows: GAGVSQTPSNKVTEKGKYVELRCDPISGHTALYWYRQSLGQGPEFLIYFQGTGAADDSGLPNDRFFAVRPEGSVSTLKIQRTERGDSAVYLCASSQGASGEYEQYFGPGTRLTVT.

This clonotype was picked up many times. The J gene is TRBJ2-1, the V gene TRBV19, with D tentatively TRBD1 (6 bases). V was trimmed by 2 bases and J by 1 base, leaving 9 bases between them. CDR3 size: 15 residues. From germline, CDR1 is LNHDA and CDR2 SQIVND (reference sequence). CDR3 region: CASSIRTVSYNEQFF. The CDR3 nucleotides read TGTGCCAGTAGTATAAGGACAGTTTCCTACAATGAGCAGTTCTTC.

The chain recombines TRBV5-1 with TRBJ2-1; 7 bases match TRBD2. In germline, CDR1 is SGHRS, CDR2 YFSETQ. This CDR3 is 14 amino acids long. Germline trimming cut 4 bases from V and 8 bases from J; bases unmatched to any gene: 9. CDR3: CASSREGLLHEQFF. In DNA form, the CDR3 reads TGCGCCAGCAGCAGGGAGGGACTACTCCATGAGCAGTTCTTC.

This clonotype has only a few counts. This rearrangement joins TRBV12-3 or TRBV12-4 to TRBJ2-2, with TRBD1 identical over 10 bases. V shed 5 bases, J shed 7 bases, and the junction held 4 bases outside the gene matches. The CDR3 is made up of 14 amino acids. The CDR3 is CASSRQGADGELFF. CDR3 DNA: TGTGCCAGCAGTAGACAGGGGGCGGACGGGGAGCTGTTTTTT.

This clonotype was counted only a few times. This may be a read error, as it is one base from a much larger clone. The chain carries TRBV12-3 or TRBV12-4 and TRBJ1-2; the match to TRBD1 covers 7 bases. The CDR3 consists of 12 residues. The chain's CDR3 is CASSSRGHGYIF. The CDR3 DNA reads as TGTGCCAGCTCTTCAAGGGGGCATGGCTACATCTTC.

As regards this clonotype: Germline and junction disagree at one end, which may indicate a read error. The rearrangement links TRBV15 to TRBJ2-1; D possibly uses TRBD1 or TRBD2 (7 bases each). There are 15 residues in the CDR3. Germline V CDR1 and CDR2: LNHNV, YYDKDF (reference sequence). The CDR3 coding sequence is TGTGCCGCCAGCAGAGCGGGACAGCATTACAATGAGCAGTTCTTC. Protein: CAASRAGQHYNEQFF.

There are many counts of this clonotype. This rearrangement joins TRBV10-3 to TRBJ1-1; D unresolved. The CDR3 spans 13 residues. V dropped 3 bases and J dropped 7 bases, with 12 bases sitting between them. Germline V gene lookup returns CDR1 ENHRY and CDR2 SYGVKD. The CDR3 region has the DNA TGTGCCATCAGTGAAAGTGCCGGTGGTGAAGCTTTCTTT. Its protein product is CAISESAGGEAFF.

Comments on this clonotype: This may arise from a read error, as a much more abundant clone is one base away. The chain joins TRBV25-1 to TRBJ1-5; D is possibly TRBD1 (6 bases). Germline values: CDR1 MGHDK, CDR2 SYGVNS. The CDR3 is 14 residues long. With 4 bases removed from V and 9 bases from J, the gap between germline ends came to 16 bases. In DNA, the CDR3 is TGTGCCAGCAGTGGACCCGACAGGAGTTGGCCCCAGCATTTT. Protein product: CASSGPDRSWPQHF.

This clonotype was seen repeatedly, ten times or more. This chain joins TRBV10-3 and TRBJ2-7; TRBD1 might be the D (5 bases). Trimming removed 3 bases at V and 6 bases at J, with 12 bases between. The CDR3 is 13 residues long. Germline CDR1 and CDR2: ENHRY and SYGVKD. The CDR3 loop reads CAISEGRAAEQYF. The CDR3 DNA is TGTGCCATCAGTGAAGGCAGGGCCGCCGAGCAGTACTTC.

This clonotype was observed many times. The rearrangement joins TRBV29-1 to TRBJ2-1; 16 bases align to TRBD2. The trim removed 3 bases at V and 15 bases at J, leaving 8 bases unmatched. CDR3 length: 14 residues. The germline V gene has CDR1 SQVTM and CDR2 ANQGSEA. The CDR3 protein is CSVDRSGTSGRVFF. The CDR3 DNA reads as TGCAGCGTTGATCGGTCCGGGACTAGCGGGAGGGTGTTCTTC.

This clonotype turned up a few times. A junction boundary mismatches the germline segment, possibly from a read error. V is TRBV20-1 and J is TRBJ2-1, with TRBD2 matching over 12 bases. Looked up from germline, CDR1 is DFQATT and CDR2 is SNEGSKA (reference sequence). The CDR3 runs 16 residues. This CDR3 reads CSARQTSGRLHNEQSF. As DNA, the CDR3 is TGCAGTGCTAGGCAGACTAGCGGGAGACTCCACAATGAGCAGTCCTTC.

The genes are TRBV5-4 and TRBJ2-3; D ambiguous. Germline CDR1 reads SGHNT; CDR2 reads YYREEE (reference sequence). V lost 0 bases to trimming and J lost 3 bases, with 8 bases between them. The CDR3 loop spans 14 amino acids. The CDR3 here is CASSLDKMTDTQYF. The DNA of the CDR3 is TGTGCCAGCAGCTTGGACAAGATGACAGATACGCAGTATTTT.

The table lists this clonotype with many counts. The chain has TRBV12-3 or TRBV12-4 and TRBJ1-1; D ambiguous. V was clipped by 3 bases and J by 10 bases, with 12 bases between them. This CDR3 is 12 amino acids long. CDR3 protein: CASSLEVGLAFF. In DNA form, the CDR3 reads TGTGCCAGCAGTTTGGAGGTTGGCTTAGCTTTCTTT.

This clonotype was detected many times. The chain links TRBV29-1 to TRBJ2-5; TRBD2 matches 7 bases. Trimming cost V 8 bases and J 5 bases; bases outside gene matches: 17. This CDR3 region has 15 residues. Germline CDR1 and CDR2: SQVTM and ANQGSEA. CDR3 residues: CSPGGGRSWLETQYF. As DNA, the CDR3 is TGCAGCCCTGGGGGGGGACGGAGCTGGCTGGAGACCCAGTACTTC.

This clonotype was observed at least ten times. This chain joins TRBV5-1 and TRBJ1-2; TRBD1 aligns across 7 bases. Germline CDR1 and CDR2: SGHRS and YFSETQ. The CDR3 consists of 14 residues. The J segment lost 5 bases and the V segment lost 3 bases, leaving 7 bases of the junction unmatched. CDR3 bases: TGCGCCAGCAGCTCCCAACAGGGGCGTTATGGCTACACCTTC. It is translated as CASSSQQGRYGYTF. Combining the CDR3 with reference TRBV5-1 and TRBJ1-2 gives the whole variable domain KAGVTQTPRYLIKTRGQQVTLSCSPISGHRSVSWYQQTPGQGLQFLFEYFSETQRNKGNFPGRFSGRQFSNSRSEMNVSTLELGDSALYLCASSSQQGRYGYTFGSGTRLTVV.

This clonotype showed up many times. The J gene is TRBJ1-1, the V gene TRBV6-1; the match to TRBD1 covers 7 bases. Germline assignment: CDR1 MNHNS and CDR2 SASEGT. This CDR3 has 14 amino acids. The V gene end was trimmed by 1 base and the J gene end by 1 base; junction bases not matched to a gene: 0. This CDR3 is CASSEGDRNTEAFF. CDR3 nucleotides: TGTGCCAGCAGTGAAGGGGACAGGAACACTGAAGCTTTCTTT.

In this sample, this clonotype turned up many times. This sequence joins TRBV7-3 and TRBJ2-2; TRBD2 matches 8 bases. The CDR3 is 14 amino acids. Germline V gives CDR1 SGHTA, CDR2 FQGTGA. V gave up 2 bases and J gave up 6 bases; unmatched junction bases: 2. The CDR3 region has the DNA TGTGCCAGCAGCTTAGGACTAGCTGCCGGGGAGCTGTTTTTT. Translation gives CASSLGLAAGELFF.

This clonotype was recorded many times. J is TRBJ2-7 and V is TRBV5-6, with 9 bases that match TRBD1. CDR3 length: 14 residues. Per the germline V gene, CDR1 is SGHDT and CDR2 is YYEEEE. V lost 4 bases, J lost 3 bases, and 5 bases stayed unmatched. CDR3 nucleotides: TGTGCCAGCAGCAAGAAGGGACAGGGCTACGAGCAGTACTTC. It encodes CASSKKGQGYEQYF.

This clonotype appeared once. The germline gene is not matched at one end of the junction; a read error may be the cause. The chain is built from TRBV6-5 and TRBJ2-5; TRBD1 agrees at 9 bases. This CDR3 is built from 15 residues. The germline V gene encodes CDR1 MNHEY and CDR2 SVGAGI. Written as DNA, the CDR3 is TGTGCCAGCAGCCTCCGGGACAGGGCCCAGGAGACCCGGTACTTC. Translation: CASSLRDRAQETRYF.